This is a list of T cell receptor beta chains from one sample in a study of Graves' ophthalmopathy and Graves' hyperthyroidism. TCRdb re-analysed the multiplex PCR reads in MiXCR, keeping a single row per CDR3 protein. The repertoire holds just over 600,000 distinct CDR3 sequences, with around a fifth as singletons. The source material was peripheral blood. These receptors were obtained from a woman aged 18-29 years with stable Graves' hyperthyroidism. Some clones in this sample may be carry-over from other donors' samples. CDR3s leave out the opening cysteine and the closing phenylalanine or tryptophan. Fields, in order: V gene, J gene, D gene, CDR3 protein. A D gene is named only where the DNA matches it firmly.

v_call: TRBV6-5
j_call: TRBJ2-7
d_call: TRBD2
cdr3_aa: ASSYSTSGSDEQY

v_call: TRBV18
j_call: TRBJ2-2
d_call: TRBD2
cdr3_aa: ASSTLAGAVGELF

v_call: TRBV3-1
j_call: TRBJ2-7
d_call: TRBD2
cdr3_aa: ASSQGGGLAGAQEQY

v_call: TRBV14
j_call: TRBJ1-2
d_call: NA
cdr3_aa: ASSQVQSPGYGYT

v_call: TRBV3-1
j_call: TRBJ2-5
d_call: NA
cdr3_aa: ASSLLGAETQY

v_call: TRBV28
j_call: TRBJ1-5
d_call: NA
cdr3_aa: ASSHRFSNQPQH

v_call: TRBV6-5
j_call: TRBJ1-1
d_call: NA
cdr3_aa: ASSYGGEAF

v_call: TRBV11-2
j_call: TRBJ1-3
d_call: TRBD1
cdr3_aa: ASSLPGQGRRNTIY

v_call: TRBV6-2/TRBV6-3
j_call: TRBJ1-1
d_call: NA
cdr3_aa: ASSSPARAAEAF

v_call: TRBV5-1
j_call: TRBJ2-5
d_call: TRBD1
cdr3_aa: ASGGTGVEETQY

v_call: TRBV11-2
j_call: TRBJ2-7
d_call: NA
cdr3_aa: ASSSGGANGEQY

v_call: TRBV28
j_call: TRBJ1-2
d_call: NA
cdr3_aa: ASSLSGFYGYT

v_call: TRBV11-1
j_call: TRBJ1-1
d_call: NA
cdr3_aa: ASSVRDGWDSNTEAF

v_call: TRBV4-1
j_call: TRBJ2-4
d_call: TRBD2
cdr3_aa: ASSQDRGRAGAVEKNIQY

v_call: TRBV20-1
j_call: TRBJ2-7
d_call: NA
cdr3_aa: SARDRRGSSYEQY

v_call: TRBV7-9
j_call: TRBJ1-1
d_call: NA
cdr3_aa: ASSFRLTEAF

v_call: TRBV12-5
j_call: TRBJ2-2
d_call: NA
cdr3_aa: ASGLVPWPGELF

v_call: TRBV7-6
j_call: TRBJ2-4
d_call: TRBD1
cdr3_aa: ASSSGQAKY

v_call: TRBV20-1
j_call: TRBJ2-7
d_call: NA
cdr3_aa: SAREEGSAFYEQY

v_call: TRBV10-3
j_call: TRBJ1-3
d_call: NA
cdr3_aa: AISENRDGNTIY

v_call: TRBV5-1
j_call: TRBJ1-2
d_call: NA
cdr3_aa: ASSEQGTNYGYT

v_call: TRBV6-2/TRBV6-3
j_call: TRBJ1-1
d_call: NA
cdr3_aa: AWSGRSKGTEAF

v_call: TRBV15
j_call: TRBJ2-7
d_call: NA
cdr3_aa: ATSRDQGSYEQY

v_call: TRBV20-1
j_call: TRBJ2-5
d_call: TRBD2
cdr3_aa: SALGTSGGRYQETQY

v_call: TRBV6-1
j_call: TRBJ1-3
d_call: NA
cdr3_aa: ASIRRGTGTGNTIY

v_call: TRBV19
j_call: TRBJ2-5
d_call: TRBD2
cdr3_aa: ASSTHNPSGRAETQY

v_call: TRBV28
j_call: TRBJ2-2
d_call: NA
cdr3_aa: ASSLNPRLASGGELF